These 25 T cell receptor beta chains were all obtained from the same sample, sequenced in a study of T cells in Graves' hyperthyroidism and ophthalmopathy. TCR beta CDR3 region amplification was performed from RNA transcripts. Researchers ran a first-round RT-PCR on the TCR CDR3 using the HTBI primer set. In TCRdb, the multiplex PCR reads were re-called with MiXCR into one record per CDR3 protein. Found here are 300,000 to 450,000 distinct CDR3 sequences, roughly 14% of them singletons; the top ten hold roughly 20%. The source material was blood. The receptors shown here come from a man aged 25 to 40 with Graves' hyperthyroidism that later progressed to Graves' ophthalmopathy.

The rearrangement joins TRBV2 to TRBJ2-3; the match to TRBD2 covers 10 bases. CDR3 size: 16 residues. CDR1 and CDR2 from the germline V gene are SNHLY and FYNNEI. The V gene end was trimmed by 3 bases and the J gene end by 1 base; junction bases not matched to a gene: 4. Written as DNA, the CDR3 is TGTGCCAGCAGTGAGGGAGCGGGGGGGGGCACAGATACGCAGTATTTT. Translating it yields CASSEGAGGGTDTQYF. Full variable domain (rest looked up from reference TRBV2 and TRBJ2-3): EPEVTQTPSHQVTQMGQEVILRCVPISNHLYFYWYRQILGQKVEFLVSFYNNEISEKSEIFDDQFSVERPDGSNFTLKIRSTKLEDSAMYFCASSEGAGGGTDTQYFGPGTRLTVL.

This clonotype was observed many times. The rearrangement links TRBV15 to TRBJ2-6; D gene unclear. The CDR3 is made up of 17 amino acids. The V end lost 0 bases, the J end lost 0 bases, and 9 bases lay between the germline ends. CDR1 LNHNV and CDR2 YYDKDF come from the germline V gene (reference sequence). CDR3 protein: CATSRDRTRSGANVLTF. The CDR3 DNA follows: TGTGCCACCAGCAGAGATAGAACTCGCTCTGGGGCCAACGTCCTGACTTTC. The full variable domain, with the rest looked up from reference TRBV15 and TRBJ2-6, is DAMVIQNPRYQVTQFGKPVTLSCSQTLNHNVMYWYQQKSSQAPKLLFHYYDKDFNNEADTPDNFQSRRPNTSFCFLDIRSPGLGDTAMYLCATSRDRTRSGANVLTFGAGSRLTVL.

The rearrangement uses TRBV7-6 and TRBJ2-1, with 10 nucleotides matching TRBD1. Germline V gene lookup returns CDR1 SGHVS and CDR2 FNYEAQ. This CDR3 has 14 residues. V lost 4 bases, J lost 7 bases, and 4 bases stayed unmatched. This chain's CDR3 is CASSSRTGGNEQFF. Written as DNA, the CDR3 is TGTGCCAGCAGCTCCCGGACAGGGGGTAATGAGCAGTTCTTC.

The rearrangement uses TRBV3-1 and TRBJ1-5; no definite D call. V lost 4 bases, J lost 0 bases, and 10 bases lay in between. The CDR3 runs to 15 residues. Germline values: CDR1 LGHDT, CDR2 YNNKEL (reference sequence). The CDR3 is CASSPVLNSNQPQHF. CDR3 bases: TGTGCCAGCAGCCCCGTCCTGAATAGCAATCAGCCCCAGCATTTT.

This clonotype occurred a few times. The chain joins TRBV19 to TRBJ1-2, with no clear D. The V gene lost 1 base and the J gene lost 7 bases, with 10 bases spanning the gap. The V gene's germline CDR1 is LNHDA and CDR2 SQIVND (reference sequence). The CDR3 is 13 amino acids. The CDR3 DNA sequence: TGTGCCAGTAGTATAGTCCTGAGTGGTGGCTACACCTTC. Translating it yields CASSIVLSGGYTF.

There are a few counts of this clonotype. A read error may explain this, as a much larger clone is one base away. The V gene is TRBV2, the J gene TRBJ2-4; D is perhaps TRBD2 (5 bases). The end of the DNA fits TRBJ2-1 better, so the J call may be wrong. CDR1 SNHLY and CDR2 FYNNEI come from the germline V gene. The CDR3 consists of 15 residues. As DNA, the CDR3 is TGTGCCAGCAGCTCCCACGGGGTGGCCAAAAACATTCAGTTCTTC. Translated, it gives CASSSHGVAKNIQFF.

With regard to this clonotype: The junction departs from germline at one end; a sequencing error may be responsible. CDR3 protein: CPSSTGQLGNQPQHF. In nucleotides, the CDR3 is TGTCCCAGCAGCACGGGACAGCTAGGCAATCAGCCCCAGCATTTT. This rearrangement joins TRBV6-1 to TRBJ1-5; 7 nucleotides agree with TRBD1. Germline V gene lookup returns CDR1 MNHNS and CDR2 SASEGT. This CDR3 has 15 residues.

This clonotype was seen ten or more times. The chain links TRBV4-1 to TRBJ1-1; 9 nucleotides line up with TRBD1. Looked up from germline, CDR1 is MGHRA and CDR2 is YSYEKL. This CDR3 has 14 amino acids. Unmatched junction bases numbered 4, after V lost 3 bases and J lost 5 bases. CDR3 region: CASSQRDRETEAFF. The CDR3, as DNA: TGCGCCAGCAGCCAGAGGGACAGGGAAACTGAAGCTTTCTTT.

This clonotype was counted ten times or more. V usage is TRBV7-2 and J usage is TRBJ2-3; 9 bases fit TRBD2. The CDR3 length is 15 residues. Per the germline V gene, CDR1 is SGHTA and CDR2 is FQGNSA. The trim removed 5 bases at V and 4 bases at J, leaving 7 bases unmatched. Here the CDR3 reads CASSVTGTSSDTQYF. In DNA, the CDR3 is TGTGCCAGCAGCGTCACCGGGACTAGCTCAGATACGCAGTATTTT.

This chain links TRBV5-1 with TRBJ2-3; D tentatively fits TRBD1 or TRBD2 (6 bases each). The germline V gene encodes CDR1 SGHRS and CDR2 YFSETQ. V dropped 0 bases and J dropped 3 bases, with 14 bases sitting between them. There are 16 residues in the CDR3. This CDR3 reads CASSLATWGATDTQYF. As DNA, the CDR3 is TGCGCCAGCAGCTTGGCAACATGGGGGGCAACAGATACGCAGTATTTT.

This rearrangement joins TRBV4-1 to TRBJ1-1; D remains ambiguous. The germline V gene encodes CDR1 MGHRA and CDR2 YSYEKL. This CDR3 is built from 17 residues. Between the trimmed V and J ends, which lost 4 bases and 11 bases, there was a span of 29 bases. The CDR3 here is CASSPLRLSPSPRRAFF. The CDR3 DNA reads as TGCGCCAGCAGCCCACTGCGACTAAGTCCGTCTCCTCGTAGGGCTTTCTTT.

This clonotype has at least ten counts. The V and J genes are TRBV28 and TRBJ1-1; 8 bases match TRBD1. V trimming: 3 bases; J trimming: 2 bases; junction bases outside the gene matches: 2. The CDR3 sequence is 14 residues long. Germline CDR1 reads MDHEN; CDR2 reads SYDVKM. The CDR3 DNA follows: TGTGCCAGCAGTTTGACAGGGGTAAACACTGAAGCTTTCTTT. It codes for CASSLTGVNTEAFF.

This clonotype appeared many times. The CDR3 reads CAWRRGKTEAFF. The CDR3 bases are TGTGCCTGGAGGCGCGGGAAAACTGAAGCTTTCTTT. The chain couples TRBV30 to TRBJ1-1; D is ambiguous. V was pared by 3 bases and J by 5 bases, with 10 bases between. Per the germline V gene, CDR1 is GTSNPN and CDR2 is SVGIG (reference sequence). The CDR3 sequence is 12 residues long. Full variable domain (remainder filled in from reference TRBV30 and TRBJ1-1): SQTIHQWPATLVQPVGSPLSLECTVEGTSNPNLYWYRQAAGRGLQLLFYSVGIGQISSEVPQNLSASRPQDRQFILSSKKLLLSDSGFYLCAWRRGKTEAFFGQGTRLTVV.

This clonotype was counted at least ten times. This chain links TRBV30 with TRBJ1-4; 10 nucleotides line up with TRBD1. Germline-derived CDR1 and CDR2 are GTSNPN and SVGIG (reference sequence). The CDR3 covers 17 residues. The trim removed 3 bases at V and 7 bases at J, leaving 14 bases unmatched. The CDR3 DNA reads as TGTGCCTGGAGCCTACTTACTTCCGGGACAGGGGTTGAAAAACTGTTTTTT. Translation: CAWSLLTSGTGVEKLFF.

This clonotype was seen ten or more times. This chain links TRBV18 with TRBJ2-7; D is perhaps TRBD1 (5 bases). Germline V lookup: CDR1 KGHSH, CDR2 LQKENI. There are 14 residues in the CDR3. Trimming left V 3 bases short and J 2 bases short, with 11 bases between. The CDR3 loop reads CASSPGQATYEQYF. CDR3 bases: TGTGCCAGCTCACCGGGGCAGGCCACCTACGAGCAGTACTTC.

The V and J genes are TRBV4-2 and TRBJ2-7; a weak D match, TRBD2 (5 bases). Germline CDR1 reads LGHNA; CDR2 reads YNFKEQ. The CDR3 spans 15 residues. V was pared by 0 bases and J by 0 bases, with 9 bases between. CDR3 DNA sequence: TGTGCCAGCAGCCAAGAGCGGACTTCCTCCTACGAGCAGTACTTC. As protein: CASSQERTSSYEQYF.

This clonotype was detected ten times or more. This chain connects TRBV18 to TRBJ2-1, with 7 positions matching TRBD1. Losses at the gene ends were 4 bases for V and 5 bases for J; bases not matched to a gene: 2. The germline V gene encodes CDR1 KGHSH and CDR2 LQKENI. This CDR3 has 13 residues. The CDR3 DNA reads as TGTGCCAGCTCACAGGGACAGAACAATGAGCAGTTCTTC. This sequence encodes CASSQGQNNEQFF.

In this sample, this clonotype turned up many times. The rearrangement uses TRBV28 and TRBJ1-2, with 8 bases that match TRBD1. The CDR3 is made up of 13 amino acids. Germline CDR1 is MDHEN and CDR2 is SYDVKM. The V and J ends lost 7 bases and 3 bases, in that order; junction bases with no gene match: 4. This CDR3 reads CASTETGDYGYTF. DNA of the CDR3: TGTGCCAGCACCGAGACAGGGGACTATGGCTACACCTTC.

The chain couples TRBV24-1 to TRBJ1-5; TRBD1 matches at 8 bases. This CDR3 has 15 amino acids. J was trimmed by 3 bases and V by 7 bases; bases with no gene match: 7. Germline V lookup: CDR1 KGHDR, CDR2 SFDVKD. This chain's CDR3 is CATSLGTGFNQPQHF. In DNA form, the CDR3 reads TGTGCCACCAGCTTGGGGACAGGCTTCAATCAGCCCCAGCATTTT.

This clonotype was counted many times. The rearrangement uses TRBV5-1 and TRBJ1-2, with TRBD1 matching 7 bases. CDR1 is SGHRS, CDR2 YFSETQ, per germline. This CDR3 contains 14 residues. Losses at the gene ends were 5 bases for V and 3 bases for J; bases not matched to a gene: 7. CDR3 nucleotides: TGCGCCAGCAGAAGTTACGGGACAGACTATGGCTACACCTTC. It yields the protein CASRSYGTDYGYTF. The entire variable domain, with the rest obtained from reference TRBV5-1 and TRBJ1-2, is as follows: KAGVTQTPRYLIKTRGQQVTLSCSPISGHRSVSWYQQTPGQGLQFLFEYFSETQRNKGNFPGRFSGRQFSNSRSEMNVSTLELGDSALYLCASRSYGTDYGYTFGSGTRLTVV.

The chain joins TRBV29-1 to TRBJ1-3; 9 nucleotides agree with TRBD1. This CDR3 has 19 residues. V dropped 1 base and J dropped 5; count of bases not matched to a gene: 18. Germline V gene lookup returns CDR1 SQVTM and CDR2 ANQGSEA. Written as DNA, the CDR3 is TGCAGCGTTGAAGCCCATATTAGGGGACAGGGTCGAACCCGAAACACCATATATTTT. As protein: CSVEAHIRGQGRTRNTIYF.

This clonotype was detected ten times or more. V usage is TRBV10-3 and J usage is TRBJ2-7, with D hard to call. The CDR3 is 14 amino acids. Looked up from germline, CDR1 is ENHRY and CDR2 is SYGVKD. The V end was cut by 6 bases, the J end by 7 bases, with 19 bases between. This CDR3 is CAIRSDPAVLEQYF. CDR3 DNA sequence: TGTGCCATCAGGTCCGACCCCGCCGTTCTTGAGCAGTACTTC.

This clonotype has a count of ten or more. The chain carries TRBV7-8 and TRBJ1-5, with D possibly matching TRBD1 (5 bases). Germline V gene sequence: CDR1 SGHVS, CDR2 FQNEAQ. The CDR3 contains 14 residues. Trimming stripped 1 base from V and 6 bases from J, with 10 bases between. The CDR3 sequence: CASSLGGEGQPQHF. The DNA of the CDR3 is TGTGCCAGCAGCTTAGGGGGCGAGGGTCAGCCCCAGCATTTT.

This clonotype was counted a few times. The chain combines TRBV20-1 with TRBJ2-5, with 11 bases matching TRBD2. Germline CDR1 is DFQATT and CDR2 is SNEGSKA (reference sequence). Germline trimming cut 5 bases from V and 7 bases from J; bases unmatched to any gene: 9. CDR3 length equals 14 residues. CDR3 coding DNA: TGCAGTGCTTCCCCCCTAGCGGGGGGAGGGACCCAGTACTTC. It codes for CSASPLAGGGTQYF.

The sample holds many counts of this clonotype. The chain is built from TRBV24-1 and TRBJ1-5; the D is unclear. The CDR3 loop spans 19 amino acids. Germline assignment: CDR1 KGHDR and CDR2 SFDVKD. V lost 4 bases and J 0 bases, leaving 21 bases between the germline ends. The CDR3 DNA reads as TGTGCCACCAGTGAACCTTCCCCATGGGTCCGGGATAGCAATCAGCCCCAGCATTTT. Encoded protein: CATSEPSPWVRDSNQPQHF.